The 27 T cell receptor beta chains in this list originate from one sample, sequenced in a study of CD8+ T cells in alopecia areata. cDNA prepared by RNA extraction and subsequent reverse transcription served as the template for sequencing. Some clones are missing from TCRdb's copy, which holds only in-frame ones; the method was immunoSEQ multiplex PCR. The table has 150,000 to 200,000 clones, 50% to 70% seen once; the top ten hold roughly 1.3%. Indicated treatment: oral pan-JAK inhibitor, 5-10 mg twice daily. The source was CD4+ T cells sorted from blood, collected between weeks 47 and 50, from a patient treated with tofacitinib. The source of these receptors is a human donor with alopecia areata.

This chain uses TRBV9 with TRBJ2-5, with a possible D match to TRBD2 (5 bases). The CDR3 runs to 16 residues. Germline CDR1 SGDLS, CDR2 YYNGEE. V was pared by 0 bases and J by 2 bases, with 14 bases between. CDR3: CASSVALAEEQETQYF. In DNA form, the CDR3 reads TGTGCCAGCAGCGTAGCTCTAGCAGAGGAACAAGAGACCCAGTACTTC.

This clone was observed a handful of times. The rearrangement uses TRBV4-3 and TRBJ1-1; D call uncertain. The CDR3 has 15 residues. V was trimmed by 1 base and J by 2 bases, leaving 11 bases between them. CDR1 LGHNA and CDR2 YSLEER come from the germline V gene. The CDR3 spells CASSQGLDGNTEAFF. Written as DNA, the CDR3 is TGCGCCAGCAGCCAAGGTTTGGACGGAAACACTGAAGCTTTCTTT.

The chain recombines TRBV10-3 with TRBJ1-2; unclear D gene. The CDR3 sequence is 13 residues long. V was cut by 2 bases and J by 4 bases, with 8 bases left in between. Per germline, CDR1 ENHRY and CDR2 SYGVKD. The CDR3 here is CAISEGLSYGYTF. CDR3 DNA: TGTGCCATCAGTGAGGGATTGAGCTATGGCTACACCTTC.

V usage is TRBV7-2 and J usage is TRBJ1-1; D not certain. The V end lost 4 bases, the J end lost 7 bases, and 16 bases lay between the germline ends. The V gene's germline CDR1 is SGHTA and CDR2 FQGNSA. The CDR3 runs to 14 residues. In nucleotides, the CDR3 is TGTGCCAGCAGCTCCTCTGGTGGAGAAGGTGAAGCTTTCTTT. Translated: CASSSSGGEGEAFF.

CDR3 region: CSVVYGSSYEQYF. CDR3 nucleotide sequence: TGCAGCGTTGTTTATGGATCCAGCTACGAGCAGTACTTC. The chain carries TRBV29-1 and TRBJ2-7; D not resolved. Germline V lookup: CDR1 SQVTM, CDR2 ANQGSEA. This CDR3 is built from 13 residues. Trimming shortened V by 4 bases and J by 3 bases, and 13 bases separated the two germline ends.

The chain is built from TRBV2 and TRBJ1-2; D gene unclear. The CDR3 has 14 residues. Trimming cost V 6 bases and J 5 bases, with 16 bases left between them. Germline assignment: CDR1 SNHLY and CDR2 FYNNEI. The CDR3 DNA reads TGTGCCAGCAGGGAAAGGCTCTCCGAATATGGCTACACCTTC. It translates to CASRERLSEYGYTF.

This clone was detected a few times. DNA of the CDR3: TGCGCCAGCCGCGAACTAGGTCCCACCGGAGATACGCAGTATTTT. This translates into CASRELGPTGDTQYF. The V call is TRBV10-2, the J call TRBJ2-3; tentative D call: TRBD2 (5 bases). The CDR3 is 15 amino acids. The V gene lost 8 bases and the J gene lost 5 bases, with 20 bases spanning the gap. CDR1 is WSHSY and CDR2 is SAAADI in the germline V gene.

V usage is TRBV7-9 and J usage is TRBJ2-1, with a possible D match to TRBD1 (6 bases). The CDR3 consists of 14 residues. Trimming pared 10 bases from V and 5 bases from J, leaving 18 bases between. CDR1 and CDR2 (germline): SEHNR, FQNEAQ (reference sequence). The CDR3 here is CATKTRTDNNEQFF. The CDR3 coding sequence is TGTGCCACCAAAACGCGGACAGACAACAATGAGCAGTTCTTC.

The chain is built from TRBV28 and TRBJ1-2; D is undetermined. Germline CDR1 reads MDHEN; CDR2 reads SYDVKM. The V gene lost 4 bases and the J gene lost 1 base, with 7 bases spanning the gap. The length of the CDR3 is 13 residues. DNA for the CDR3: TGTGCCAGCAGTTCCGGGATTAACTATGGCTACACCTTC. The encoded protein is CASSSGINYGYTF.

This chain joins TRBV4-3 and TRBJ2-7; TRBD1 matches at 8 bases. The CDR3 length is 15 residues. The junction had 11 bases not matched to a gene; V was cut back by 5 bases and J by 5 bases. CDR1 LGHNA and CDR2 YSLEER come from the germline V gene. The CDR3 bases are TGCGCCAGCAGCACAATCGGACAGGGTGAAGACGAGCAGTACTTC. Its protein product is CASSTIGQGEDEQYF.

The table lists this clone with a few counts. V usage is TRBV5-4 and J usage is TRBJ2-1, with 12 bases lining up with TRBD2. This CDR3 contains 19 residues. The J segment lost 1 base and the V segment lost 3 bases, leaving 11 bases of the junction unmatched. CDR1 is SGHNT and CDR2 is YYREEE in the germline V gene (reference sequence). This chain's CDR3 is CASSSGGLAGSHSYNEQFF. CDR3 in DNA: TGTGCCAGCAGCTCTGGAGGACTAGCGGGGTCACATTCCTACAATGAGCAGTTCTTC.

This chain joins TRBV11-2 and TRBJ2-5, with D maybe TRBD2 (5 bases). Per the germline V gene, CDR1 is SGHAT and CDR2 is FQNNGV. Trimming left V 1 base short and J 4 bases short, with 7 bases between. The CDR3 is 13 residues long. In DNA, the CDR3 is TGTGCCAGCAGCTTAGGGACTGCAGAGACCCAGTACTTC. It is translated as CASSLGTAETQYF.

The V and J genes are TRBV28 and TRBJ2-7, with 8 positions matching TRBD2. The CDR3 extends over 16 amino acids. Germline V gives CDR1 MDHEN, CDR2 SYDVKM. V dropped 3 bases and J dropped 2; count of bases not matched to a gene: 9. CDR3 bases: TGTGCCAGCAGTTTTCACCTAGCGGGTCTTACCTACGAGCAGTACTTC. Translation gives CASSFHLAGLTYEQYF. The complete variable domain, with remaining parts taken from reference TRBV28 and TRBJ2-7, reads DVKVTQSSRYLVKRTGEKVFLECVQDMDHENMFWYRQDPGLGLRLIYFSYDVKMKEKGDIPEGYSVSREKKERFSLILESASTNQTSMYLCASSFHLAGLTYEQYFGPGTRLTVT.

Only a few counts were recorded for this clone. The gene calls are TRBV15 and TRBJ2-3, with D perhaps given as TRBD1 or TRBD2 (6 bases each). CDR1 is LNHNV and CDR2 is YYDKDF in the germline V gene (reference sequence). Trimming took off 0 bases at V and 6 bases at J, with 19 bases between the two ends. The CDR3 loop spans 17 amino acids. CDR3 DNA: TGTGCCACCAGCAGAGATGTCCAGAGGGGGGCGTTTGATACGCAGTATTTT. This sequence encodes CATSRDVQRGAFDTQYF.

The rearrangement uses TRBV10-3 and TRBJ2-7; 11 nucleotides match TRBD1. The J segment lost 6 bases and the V segment lost 0 bases, leaving 7 bases of the junction unmatched. Germline lookup yields CDR1 ENHRY and CDR2 SYGVKD. The CDR3 has 16 residues. CDR3 residues: CAISESMRTGGSEQYF. The CDR3, as DNA: TGTGCCATCAGTGAGTCGATGAGGACAGGGGGCTCCGAGCAGTACTTC.

The chain uses TRBV9 and TRBJ1-2, with D perhaps TRBD1 (5 bases). Germline CDR1 and CDR2: SGDLS and YYNGEE. V was pared by 0 bases and J by 4 bases, with 13 bases between. The CDR3 runs to 15 residues. The CDR3 loop reads CASSVDPQGGYGYTF. The DNA of the CDR3 is TGTGCCAGCAGCGTAGATCCGCAGGGCGGCTATGGCTACACCTTC.

Only a few counts were recorded for this clone. The CDR3 coding sequence is TGTGCCAGCAGCCCCTTAGACGTACAAGAGACCCAGTACTTC. It specifies CASSPLDVQETQYF. This chain links TRBV7-6 with TRBJ2-5; no clear D. Germline V gene lookup returns CDR1 SGHVS and CDR2 FNYEAQ. V shed 5 bases and J shed 2 bases, with 12 bases lying between them. This CDR3 has 14 amino acids.

The chain joins TRBV18 to TRBJ1-6; 7 bases match TRBD1. CDR1 and CDR2 from the germline V gene are KGHSH and LQKENI. The V segment lost 6 bases and the J segment 4 bases; nucleotides outside the gene matches: 6. The CDR3 has 15 residues. CDR3 nucleotide sequence: TGTGCCAGCTCGCGCCCGGGACAGTATAATTCACCCCTCCACTTT. Residues: CASSRPGQYNSPLHF.

There are a few counts of this clone. This chain connects TRBV4-1 to TRBJ2-7; D not certain. Trimming left V 4 bases short and J 3 bases short, with 10 bases between. There are 13 residues in the CDR3. Germline CDR1 is MGHRA and CDR2 is YSYEKL. In DNA form, the CDR3 reads TGCGCCAGCAGCCTCCAACAGAACTACGAGCAGTACTTC. This codes for CASSLQQNYEQYF.

This clone turned up a few times. The V call is TRBV29-1, the J call TRBJ2-3; 9 positions match TRBD1. V lost 5 bases to trimming and J lost 4 bases; unmatched junction nucleotides: 7. Germline V lookup: CDR1 SQVTM, CDR2 ANQGSEA. This CDR3 region has 14 residues. The CDR3 DNA reads as TGCAGCGTTCGTCCCGGGACAGGGTCAGATACGCAGTATTTT. Its translation is CSVRPGTGSDTQYF.

In nucleotides, the CDR3 is TGCAGCGCGGACCTCCCCGGGGGACAGGGAAGTGGTGGCTACACCTTC. Translation gives CSADLPGGQGSGGYTF. The chain joins TRBV29-1 to TRBJ1-2; 9 bases align to TRBD1. This CDR3 contains 16 residues. Unmatched junction bases numbered 19, after V lost 7 bases and J lost 7 bases. Germline V gene sequence: CDR1 SQVTM, CDR2 ANQGSEA. The full variable domain, rest sourced from reference TRBV29-1 and TRBJ1-2, is SAVISQKPSRDICQRGTSLTIQCQVDSQVTMMFWYRQQPGQSLTLIATANQGSEATYESGFVIDKFPISRPNLTFSTLTVSNMSPEDSSIYLCSADLPGGQGSGGYTFGSGTRLTVV.

This chain joins TRBV15 and TRBJ1-1; possibly TRBD1 for D (6 bases). V was clipped by 6 bases and J by 2 bases, with 13 bases between them. This CDR3 spans 14 amino acids. CDR1 is LNHNV and CDR2 is YYDKDF in the germline V gene (reference sequence). The CDR3 loop is CATRQQQGNTEAFF. The CDR3, as DNA: TGTGCCACCAGGCAACAACAGGGTAACACTGAAGCTTTCTTT.

The table lists this clone with a count of one. This rearrangement joins TRBV6-6 to TRBJ1-1; possibly TRBD1 for D (6 bases). V lost 4 bases and J lost 2, with 11 bases in between. The CDR3 contains 14 residues. The V gene's germline CDR1 is MNHNY and CDR2 SVGAGI (reference sequence). DNA for the CDR3: TGTGCCAGCAGTTCCAGGGGAGAAAACACTGAAGCTTTCTTT. Translated: CASSSRGENTEAFF.

The genes are TRBV29-1 and TRBJ2-7; D is unclear. Trimming took 5 bases from V and 0 from J, leaving 17 bases between them. Germline CDR1 is SQVTM and CDR2 is ANQGSEA. This CDR3 has 15 amino acids. The CDR3 loop is CSVSSVEISSYEQYF. The CDR3 DNA follows: TGCAGCGTTTCCTCCGTTGAGATTAGCTCCTACGAGCAGTACTTC.

This clone has just a few counts. The chain employs TRBV29-1 and TRBJ1-1; maybe TRBD1 (5 bases). Germline lookup yields CDR1 SQVTM and CDR2 ANQGSEA. V was cut by 5 bases and J by 1 base, with 14 bases left in between. The CDR3 is 14 amino acids. CDR3 DNA sequence: TGCAGCGTTCCCGGGGACCAGTGGAACACTGAAGCTTTCTTT. Translating gives CSVPGDQWNTEAFF.

The CDR3 sequence: CASSPLVGLDYEQYF. The DNA of the CDR3 is TGTGCCAGCAGCCCACTTGTGGGATTGGACTACGAGCAGTACTTC. This sequence joins TRBV7-3 and TRBJ2-7; D remains ambiguous. This CDR3 has 15 amino acids. Deletions cut 5 bases from V and 3 bases from J, with 17 bases between. Germline CDR1 SGHTA, CDR2 FQGTGA.

This chain connects TRBV30 to TRBJ1-2; D gene uncertain. The germline V gene encodes CDR1 GTSNPN and CDR2 SVGIG (reference sequence). CDR3 size: 14 residues. V gave up 5 bases and J gave up 0 bases, with 13 bases separating them. The CDR3 region has the DNA TGTGCCTGGTCTGGAGCAGGCGCTAACTATGGCTACACCTTC. This sequence encodes CAWSGAGANYGYTF.